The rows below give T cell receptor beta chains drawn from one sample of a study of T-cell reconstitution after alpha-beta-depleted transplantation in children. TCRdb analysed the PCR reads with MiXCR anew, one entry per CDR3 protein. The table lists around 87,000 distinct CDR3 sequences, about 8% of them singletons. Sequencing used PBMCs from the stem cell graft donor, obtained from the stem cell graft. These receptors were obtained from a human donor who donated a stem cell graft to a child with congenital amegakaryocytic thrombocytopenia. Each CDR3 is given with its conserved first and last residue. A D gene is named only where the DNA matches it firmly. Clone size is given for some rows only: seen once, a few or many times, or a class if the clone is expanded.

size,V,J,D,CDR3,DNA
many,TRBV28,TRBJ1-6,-,CASKQGNSPLHF,TGTGCCAGCAAGCAGGGAAATTCACCCCTCCACTTT
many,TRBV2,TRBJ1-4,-,CASTPGRINEKLFF,TGTGCCAGCACCCCGGGACGTATAAATGAAAAACTGTTTTTT
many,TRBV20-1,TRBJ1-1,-,CSATWNTEAFF,TGCAGTGCTACATGGAACACTGAAGCTTTCTTT
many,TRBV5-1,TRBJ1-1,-,CASSLESRDTEAFF,TGCGCCAGCAGCTTGGAAAGCAGGGACACTGAAGCTTTCTTT
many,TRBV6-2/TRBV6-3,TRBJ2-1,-,CASSYSPATSSYNEQFF,TGTGCCAGCAGTTACTCCCCAGCGACGAGCTCCTACAATGAGCAGTTCTTC
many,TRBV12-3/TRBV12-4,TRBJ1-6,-,CASSRQSHNSPLHF,TGTGCCAGCAGTAGACAGAGCCATAATTCACCCCTCCACTTT
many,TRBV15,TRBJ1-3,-,CATSRDWADSGNTIYF,TGTGCCACCAGCAGAGACTGGGCAGACTCTGGAAACACCATATATTTT
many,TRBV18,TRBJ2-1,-,CASSPPPSRRSSYNEQFF,TGTGCCAGCTCACCACCCCCTTCACGGAGGAGCTCCTACAATGAGCAGTTCTTC
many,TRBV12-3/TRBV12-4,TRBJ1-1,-,CASSPPRPTRNTEAFF,TGTGCCAGCAGTCCTCCCCGACCGACCCGAAACACTGAAGCTTTCTTT
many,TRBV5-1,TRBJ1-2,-,CASSPVVREGGYTF,TGCGCCAGCAGCCCGGTGGTCAGGGAGGGTGGCTACACCTTC
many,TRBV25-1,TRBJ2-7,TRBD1,CASSDPTGTGGIYEQYF,TGTGCCAGCAGTGATCCTACCGGGACAGGGGGCATCTACGAGCAGTACTTC
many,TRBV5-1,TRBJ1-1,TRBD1,CASSSQLTGGRTEAFF,TGCGCCAGCAGCTCCCAACTGACAGGGGGCAGAACTGAAGCTTTCTTT
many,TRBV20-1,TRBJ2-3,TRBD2,CSPRPSGTDTQYF,TGCAGTCCTCGGCCTAGCGGGACAGATACGCAGTATTTT
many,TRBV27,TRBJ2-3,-,CASSLNSGTQYF,TGTGCCAGCAGTTTAAACTCGGGTACGCAGTATTTT
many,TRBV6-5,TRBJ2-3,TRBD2,CASSNLAGGFTDTQYF,TGTGCCAGCAGTAACCTAGCGGGGGGGTTCACAGATACGCAGTATTTT
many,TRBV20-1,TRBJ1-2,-,CSARRSPGFGYTF,TGCAGTGCGAGAAGAAGTCCGGGTTTTGGCTACACCTTC
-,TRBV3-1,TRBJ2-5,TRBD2,CASSQDLSGGASETQYF,TGTGCCAGCAGCCAAGATCTCAGCGGGGGGGCTTCTGAGACCCAGTACTTC
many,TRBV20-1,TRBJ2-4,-,CSARELIAMGNIQYF,TGCAGTGCTAGAGAGTTAATAGCGATGGGAAACATTCAGTACTTC
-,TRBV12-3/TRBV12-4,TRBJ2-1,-,CASSLGAQLVQFF,TGTGCCAGCAGTTTGGGGGCCCAACTGGTGCAGTTCTTC
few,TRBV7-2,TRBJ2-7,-,CASSFVGYEQYF,TGTGCCAGCAGCTTCGTCGGTTACGAGCAGTACTTC
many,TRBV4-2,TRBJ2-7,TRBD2,CASSRILAGGRSNEQYF,TGTGCCAGCAGCCGGATACTAGCGGGGGGTCGATCGAACGAGCAGTACTTC
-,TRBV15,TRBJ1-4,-,CATRPSSEKLFF,TGTGCCACCAGGCCGTCCAGTGAAAAACTGTTTTTT
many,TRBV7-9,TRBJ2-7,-,CASSSRKGQTYEQYF,TGTGCCAGCAGCTCCCGTAAGGGGCAAACCTACGAGCAGTACTTC
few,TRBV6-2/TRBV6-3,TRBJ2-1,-,CASNRGSGIFTYNEQFF,TGTGCCAGCAATCGAGGGTCGGGGATATTTACCTACAATGAGCAGTTCTTC
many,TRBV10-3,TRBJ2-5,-,CAISASQETQYF,TGTGCCATCAGTGCTAGCCAAGAGACCCAGTACTTC
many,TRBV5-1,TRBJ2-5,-,CASSLDVWEETQYF,TGCGCCAGCAGCTTGGATGTGTGGGAAGAGACCCAGTACTTC
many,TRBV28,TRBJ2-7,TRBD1,CASKPGTATRYEQYF,TGTGCCAGCAAACCCGGGACAGCAACTAGGTACGAGCAGTACTTC
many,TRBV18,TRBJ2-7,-,CASSPTRTLPYEQYF,TGTGCCAGCTCACCAACCAGGACACTACCCTACGAGCAGTACTTC
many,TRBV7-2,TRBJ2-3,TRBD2,CASSPGLAGRSTDTQYF,TGTGCCAGCAGCCCGGGACTAGCGGGGAGGAGCACAGATACGCAGTATTTT
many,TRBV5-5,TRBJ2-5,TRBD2,CASSPRGDTQETQYF,TGTGCCAGCAGCCCGCGGGGGGACACACAAGAGACCCAGTACTTC
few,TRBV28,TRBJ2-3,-,CASQNTELALDTQYF,TGTGCCAGCCAGAATACCGAGCTAGCGTTAGATACGCAGTATTTT
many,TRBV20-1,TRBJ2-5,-,CSARDSEEVGETQYF,TGCAGTGCTAGAGATTCGGAGGAGGTGGGGGAGACCCAGTACTTC
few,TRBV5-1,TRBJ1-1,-,CASSRRGGTLNTEAFF,TGCGCCAGCAGCCGTAGAGGGGGTACCTTGAACACTGAAGCTTTCTTT
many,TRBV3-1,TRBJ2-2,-,CASSQGPWSGELFF,TGTGCCAGCAGCCAAGGCCCCTGGAGCGGGGAGCTGTTTTTT
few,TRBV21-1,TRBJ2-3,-,CASSKRGASGAWGSDTQYF,TGTGCCAGCAGCAAACGTGGGGCATCTGGGGCCTGGGGGTCAGATACGCAGTATTTT
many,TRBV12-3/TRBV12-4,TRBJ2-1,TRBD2,CASTHGTRLGNEQFF,TGTGCCAGCACACACGGGACTAGATTAGGGAATGAGCAGTTCTTC
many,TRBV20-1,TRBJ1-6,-,CSVIEREASPLHF,TGCAGTGTAATCGAAAGGGAGGCTTCACCCCTCCACTTT
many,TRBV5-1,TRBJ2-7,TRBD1,CASSSGTGHYEQYF,TGCGCCAGCAGCTCCGGGACAGGGCACTACGAGCAGTACTTC
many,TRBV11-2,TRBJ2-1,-,CASSLVKFGEPYNEQFF,TGTGCCAGCAGCTTAGTGAAGTTCGGGGAGCCCTACAATGAGCAGTTCTTC
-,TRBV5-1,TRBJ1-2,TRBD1,CASSLGQGASYTF,TGCGCCAGCAGCTTGGGTCAGGGGGCGAGCTACACCTTC
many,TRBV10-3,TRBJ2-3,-,CAIRGDSNTQYF,TGTGCCATCAGGGGGGACTCCAATACGCAGTATTTT
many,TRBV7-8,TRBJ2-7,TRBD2,CASSWGTSGTYEQYF,TGTGCCAGCAGCTGGGGGACTAGCGGGACCTACGAGCAGTACTTC
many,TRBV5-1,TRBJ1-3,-,CASSWATGSSGNTIYF,TGCGCCAGCAGCTGGGCGACAGGTTCATCTGGAAACACCATATATTTT
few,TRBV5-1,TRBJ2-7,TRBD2,CASSSIGLVSDEQYF,TGCGCCAGCAGCTCTATAGGACTAGTTAGTGACGAGCAGTACTTC
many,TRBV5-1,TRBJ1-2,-,CASSLGDGGALTYGYTF,TGCGCCAGCAGCTTAGGGGACGGAGGAGCACTTACCTATGGCTACACCTTC
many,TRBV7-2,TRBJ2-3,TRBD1,CASSLVGTGSTDTQYF,TGTGCCAGCAGCTTAGTGGGGACAGGAAGCACAGATACGCAGTATTTT
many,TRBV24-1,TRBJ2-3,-,CATSDSIRDWSTDTQYF,TGTGCCACCAGTGATTCCATTCGGGACTGGAGCACAGATACGCAGTATTTT
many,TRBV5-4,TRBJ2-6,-,CASSFPSGANVLTF,TGTGCCAGCAGCTTTCCCTCTGGGGCCAACGTCCTGACTTTC
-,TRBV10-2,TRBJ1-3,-,CASSDLTPFSGNTIYF,TGCGCCAGCAGTGATCTTACTCCCTTCTCTGGAAACACCATATATTTT
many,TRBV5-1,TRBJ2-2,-,CASSLEQAIGDGELFF,TGCGCCAGCAGCTTGGAACAAGCAATAGGAGACGGGGAGCTGTTTTTT
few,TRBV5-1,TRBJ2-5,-,CASSLSTGQETQYF,TGCGCCAGCAGCTTGTCGACGGGCCAAGAGACCCAGTACTTC
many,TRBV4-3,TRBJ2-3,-,CASSPDVSTDTQYF,TGCGCCAGCAGCCCGGACGTTAGCACAGATACGCAGTATTTT
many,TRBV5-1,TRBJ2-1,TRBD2,CASSLVGGEYNEQFF,TGCGCCAGCAGCTTGGTCGGGGGGGAATACAATGAGCAGTTCTTC
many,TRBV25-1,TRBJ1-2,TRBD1,CASSATVQGSDSYTF,TGTGCCAGCAGTGCCACCGTACAGGGGTCAGATAGCTACACCTTC
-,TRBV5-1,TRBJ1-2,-,CASHDSGRGGYTF,TGCGCCAGCCACGATTCAGGGAGGGGTGGCTACACCTTC